The 14 T cell receptor beta chains listed next were all sequenced from one sample in a study of T cell clonotyping in hematopoietic cell transplantation. Using immunoSEQ multiplex PCR, the repertoire was profiled, and TCRdb retains in-frame clones only, with some absent. The data show more than 65,000 clones, with 85% to 95% seen just once and 1.6% held by the top ten. The sequenced sample consisted of peripheral blood mononuclear cells. Receptors were obtained from a middle-aged man in good health. Some clones in this sample may be carry-over from other donors' samples.

The rearrangement uses TRBV7-2 and TRBJ2-3; D is perhaps TRBD2 (5 bases). The CDR3 covers 18 residues. The V and J ends lost 0 bases and 7 bases respectively, with 23 bases between them. The germline gives CDR1 SGHTA, CDR2 FQGNSA. The CDR3 bases are TGTGCCAGCAGCTTAGCGTTCTGGGGAGAGCCGTTCTCGTATACGCAGTATTTT. Encoded protein: CASSLAFWGEPFSYTQYF.

The rearrangement joins TRBV15 to TRBJ2-2; no reliable D call. Germline V CDR1 and CDR2: LNHNV, YYDKDF (reference sequence). The length of the CDR3 is 14 residues. V was trimmed by 2 bases and J by 4 bases, leaving 8 bases between them. The CDR3 is CATSRTDVTGELFF. The CDR3 coding sequence is TGTGCCACCAGCAGAACGGACGTCACCGGGGAGCTGTTTTTT.

The V gene is TRBV5-1, the J gene TRBJ2-7, with 7 bases that match TRBD1. The CDR3 has 14 residues. CDR1 SGHRS and CDR2 YFSETQ come from the germline V gene. The V and J ends lost 0 bases and 3 bases, in that order; junction bases with no gene match: 3. The CDR3 spells CASSLARQGYEQYF. The CDR3, as DNA: TGCGCCAGCAGCTTGGCACGACAGGGCTACGAGCAGTACTTC.

The chain has TRBV10-3 and TRBJ2-5; a weak D match, TRBD2 (6 bases). Trimming left V 5 bases short and J 2 bases short, with 9 bases between. The length of the CDR3 is 13 residues. The germline CDR1 and CDR2 sequences are ENHRY and SYGVKD. The CDR3 sequence: CAISKGLQETQYF. In nucleotides, the CDR3 is TGTGCCATCAGTAAGGGACTTCAAGAGACCCAGTACTTC.

The rearrangement joins TRBV7-2 to TRBJ1-5; 9 nucleotides line up with TRBD1. The CDR3 is 16 residues long. Unmatched junction bases numbered 14, after V lost 5 bases and J lost 9 bases. Per the germline V gene, CDR1 is SGHTA and CDR2 is FQGNSA. The CDR3 region has the DNA TGTGCCAGCAGCCTAGTACCCGGGACAGGGCGTCCGCCCCAGCATTTT. Its protein product is CASSLVPGTGRPPQHF.

The chain links TRBV6-5 to TRBJ2-1, with 11 bases lining up with TRBD2. The V gene's germline CDR1 is MNHEY and CDR2 SVGAGI. Losses at the gene ends were 1 base for V and 4 bases for J; bases not matched to a gene: 3. The CDR3 sequence is 16 residues long. As DNA, the CDR3 is TGTGCCAGCAGTTACTATAGCGGGAGGGGTTACAATGAGCAGTTCTTC. Translation: CASSYYSGRGYNEQFF.

The chain links TRBV7-2 to TRBJ1-6; tentative D call: TRBD1 (5 bases). V was cut by 2 bases and J by 8 bases, with 13 bases left in between. Germline CDR1 and CDR2: SGHTA and FQGNSA. The CDR3 has 15 amino acids. CDR3 residues: CASSLREARDSPLHF. DNA for the CDR3: TGTGCCAGCAGCTTAAGGGAGGCCAGGGATTCACCCCTCCACTTT.

This chain uses TRBV29-1 with TRBJ1-1; perhaps TRBD1 as D (5 bases). This CDR3 is 11 amino acids long. Trimming took 3 bases from V and 5 from J, leaving 7 bases between them. Looked up from germline, CDR1 is SQVTM and CDR2 is ANQGSEA. CDR3 protein: CSVEGGTEAFF. The DNA of the CDR3 is TGCAGCGTTGAGGGGGGAACTGAAGCTTTCTTT.

The J gene is TRBJ2-6, the V gene TRBV5-1; D is uncertain. The CDR3 is 15 residues long. The V and J ends lost 5 bases and 0 bases respectively, with 9 bases between them. Germline V gene sequence: CDR1 SGHRS, CDR2 YFSETQ. Here the CDR3 reads CASRDGSSGANVLTF. CDR3 nucleotide sequence: TGCGCCAGCAGGGACGGTAGCTCTGGGGCCAACGTCCTGACTTTC.

The chain uses TRBV7-8 and TRBJ1-5; D is undetermined. The CDR3 totals 16 residues. V lost 0 bases and J 0 bases, leaving 9 bases between the germline ends. Germline V gene sequence: CDR1 SGHVS, CDR2 FQNEAQ. DNA for the CDR3: TGTGCCAGCAGCTTAGCAGGTGGGGATAGCAATCAGCCCCAGCATTTT. This codes for CASSLAGGDSNQPQHF.

The chain combines TRBV4-1 with TRBJ1-3, with 7 positions matching TRBD1. The CDR3 runs 16 residues. V was pared by 3 bases and J by 3 bases, with 8 bases of the junction left unmatched. From germline, CDR1 is MGHRA and CDR2 YSYEKL. The CDR3 nucleotides are TGCGCCAGCAGCCACCGACAGGGCAGGAGTGGAAACACCATATATTTT. This sequence encodes CASSHRQGRSGNTIYF.

The chain carries TRBV9 and TRBJ1-6, with D possibly matching TRBD1 (5 bases). This CDR3 has 13 amino acids. The germline CDR1 and CDR2 sequences are SGDLS and YYNGEE. V dropped 3 bases and J dropped 10 bases, with 11 bases sitting between them. For the CDR3, the DNA is TGTGCCAGCAGCGCCAGGGAGGGATCACCCCTCCACTTT. This gives the protein CASSAREGSPLHF.

This clone appeared a single time. CDR3 amino acids: CASSSPLGSDGYTF. DNA of the CDR3: TGCGCCAGCAGCTCACCATTGGGGTCCGATGGCTACACCTTC. The rearrangement links TRBV5-1 to TRBJ1-2, with no clear D. The germline V and J ends were trimmed by 3 bases and 6 bases, with 15 bases remaining between them. The germline CDR1 and CDR2 sequences are SGHRS and YFSETQ. CDR3 length: 14 amino acids.

The chain employs TRBV28 and TRBJ1-6, with 7 bases aligning to TRBD1. This CDR3 contains 15 residues. Per the germline V gene, CDR1 is MDHEN and CDR2 is SYDVKM. With V trimmed by 5 bases and J by 9 bases, 10 bases remained unmatched. This chain's CDR3 is CASSLTTGFTSPLHF. DNA of the CDR3: TGTGCCAGCAGTCTCACGACAGGGTTTACTTCACCCCTCCACTTT. Based on the CDR3 plus reference TRBV28 and TRBJ1-6, the full variable domain is DVKVTQSSRYLVKRTGEKVFLECVQDMDHENMFWYRQDPGLGLRLIYFSYDVKMKEKGDIPEGYSVSREKKERFSLILESASTNQTSMYLCASSLTTGFTSPLHFGNGTRLTVT.